The 5 T cell receptor beta chains listed next were all sequenced from one sample in a study of cytomegalovirus exposure and HLA in healthy donors. The PCR had 60 Vbeta and 13 Jbeta primers. Measured with immunoSEQ multiplex PCR; TCRdb has only the in-frame clones, and not every one. The table includes 180,000 or so clones, approximately 80% detected once. Sequencing was performed on PBMCs. These receptors were obtained from a girl aged 10-17 years in good health and CMV-seropositive.

The rearrangement uses TRBV19 and TRBJ1-5; the D is unclear. This CDR3 spans 13 amino acids. Trimming took off 10 bases at V and 1 base at J, with 11 bases between the two ends. Germline lookup yields CDR1 LNHDA and CDR2 SQIVND (reference sequence). CDR3 nucleotide sequence: TGTGCCACCTCTAGAGCAAGCAATCAGCCCCAGCATTTT. It translates to CATSRASNQPQHF.

This CDR3 is CASSPGRSYVYNEQFF. The CDR3 DNA follows: TGTGCCAGCAGCCCAGGTCGCTCCTACGTTTACAATGAGCAGTTCTTC. The V and J genes are TRBV7-9 and TRBJ2-1; D is ambiguous. This CDR3 is built from 16 residues. V was shortened by 5 bases and J by 4 bases, with 18 bases between the two germline ends. Germline V gene data show CDR1 as SEHNR and CDR2 as FQNEAQ (reference sequence).

The J gene is TRBJ2-7, the V gene TRBV18, with 7 bases aligning to TRBD1. Germline V gene data show CDR1 as KGHSH and CDR2 as LQKENI. This CDR3 spans 16 amino acids. Trimming removed 4 bases from V and 6 bases from J; junction bases left unmatched: 15. DNA for the CDR3: TGTGCCAGCTCACAGCTTTCACAGGGGCCCCTGGGCGAGCAGTACTTC. It encodes CASSQLSQGPLGEQYF.

The chain joins TRBV4-2 to TRBJ2-7; 7 positions agree with TRBD1. CDR3 length: 14 amino acids. Trimming cost V 1 base and J 5 bases; bases outside gene matches: 5. Looked up from germline, CDR1 is LGHNA and CDR2 is YNFKEQ. DNA for the CDR3: TGTGCCAGCAGCCAAGTTCCCACAGGGGACGAGCAGTACTTC. This translates into CASSQVPTGDEQYF.

V is TRBV11-3 and J is TRBJ2-5, with D possibly being TRBD1 (6 bases). Germline V gene lookup returns CDR1 SGHNT and CDR2 YENEEA. V was cut by 4 bases and J by 1 base, with 13 bases left in between. The CDR3 sequence is 15 residues long. In DNA form, the CDR3 reads TGTGCCAGCAGCTCAGGGACATTCACCCAAGAGACCCAGTACTTC. Translation gives CASSSGTFTQETQYF.